The entry below gives a single T cell receptor (beta chain) sequence along with its context. The V end lost 1 base, the J end lost 8 bases, and 13 bases lay between the germline ends. The CDR3 runs to 14 residues. CDR1 and CDR2 (germline): SGHRS, YFSETQ. The sample originates from a study of blood T cell repertoires in COVID-19. Background on the study: Collection of acute and convalescent COVID-19 samples took place in the United States, Italy and Spain. From T cells, B-cell-depleted T cells, or PBMCs came the material, which was cDNA or gDNA.

Original methodology: Amplified reference gene primers provided the basis for estimating nucleated cell counts. The assay was immunoSEQ multiplex PCR, and TCRdb's table has in-frame clones only and misses some. V and J calls and clone size are given by that table; D and trimming were obtained from the DNA. The repertoire holds about 65,000 clones, with 81% as singletons. Sequences were obtained from peripheral blood. This clonotype originated in an older man with acute or convalescent COVID-19. The rearrangement joins TRBV5-1 to TRBJ2-1, with D perhaps matching TRBD1 (6 bases). The CDR3, as DNA: TGCGCCAGCAGCTTGCTTGGGACAACCCATGAGCAGTTCTTC. Translated, it gives CASSLLGTTHEQFF.